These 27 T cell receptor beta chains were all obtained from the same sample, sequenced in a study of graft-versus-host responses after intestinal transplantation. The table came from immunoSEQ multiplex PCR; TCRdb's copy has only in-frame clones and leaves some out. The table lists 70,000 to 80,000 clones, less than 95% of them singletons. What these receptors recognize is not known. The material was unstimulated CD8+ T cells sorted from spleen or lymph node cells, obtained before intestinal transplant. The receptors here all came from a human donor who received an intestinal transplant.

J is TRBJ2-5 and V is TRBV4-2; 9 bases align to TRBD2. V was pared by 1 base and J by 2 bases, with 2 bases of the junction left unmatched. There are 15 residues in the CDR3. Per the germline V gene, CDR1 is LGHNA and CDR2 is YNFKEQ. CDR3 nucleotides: TGTGCCAGCAGCCAAGGGCTAGCGGGGCAAGAGACCCAGTACTTC. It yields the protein CASSQGLAGQETQYF.

CDR3 in amino acids: CASSPGGFTEAFF. For the CDR3, the DNA is TGTGCCAGCAGTCCGGGAGGGTTCACTGAAGCTTTCTTT. This sequence joins TRBV14 and TRBJ1-1, with D unresolved. V lost 6 bases to trimming and J lost 4 bases, with 12 bases between them. CDR1 SGHDN and CDR2 FVKESK come from the germline V gene. CDR3 length: 13 residues.

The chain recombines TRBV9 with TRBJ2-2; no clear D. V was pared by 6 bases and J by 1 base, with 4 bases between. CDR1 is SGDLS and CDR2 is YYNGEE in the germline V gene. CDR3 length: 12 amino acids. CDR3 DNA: TGTGCCAGCAACGGGAACACCGGGGAGCTGTTTTTT. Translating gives CASNGNTGELFF.

The CDR3 bases are TGTGCCAGCAGTGGGAGGGACAGGCGCTCACTACCCTCCTACGAGCAGTACTTC. As protein: CASSGRDRRSLPSYEQYF. V is TRBV2 and J is TRBJ2-7; TRBD1 matches at 8 bases. V shed 4 bases, J shed 0 bases, and the junction held 14 bases outside the gene matches. The CDR3 spans 18 residues. Looked up from germline, CDR1 is SNHLY and CDR2 is FYNNEI.

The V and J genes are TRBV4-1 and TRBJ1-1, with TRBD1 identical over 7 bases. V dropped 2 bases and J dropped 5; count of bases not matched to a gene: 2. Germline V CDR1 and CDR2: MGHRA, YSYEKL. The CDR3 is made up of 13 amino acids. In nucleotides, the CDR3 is TGCGCCAGCAGCCAAAGGGGACAGACTGAAGCTTTCTTT. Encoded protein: CASSQRGQTEAFF.

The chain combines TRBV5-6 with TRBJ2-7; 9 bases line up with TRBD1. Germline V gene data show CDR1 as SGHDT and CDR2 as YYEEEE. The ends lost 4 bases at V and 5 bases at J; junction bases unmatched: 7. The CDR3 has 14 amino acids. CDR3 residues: CASSPRDRVHEQYF. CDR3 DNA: TGTGCCAGCAGCCCCCGGGACAGGGTCCACGAGCAGTACTTC.

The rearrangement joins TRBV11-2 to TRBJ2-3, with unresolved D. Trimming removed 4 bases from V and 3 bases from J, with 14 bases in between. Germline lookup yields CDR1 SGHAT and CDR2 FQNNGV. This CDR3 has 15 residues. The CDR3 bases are TGTGCCAGCAGCTCACAGAGCAGTCGGACAGATACGCAGTATTTT. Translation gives CASSSQSSRTDTQYF. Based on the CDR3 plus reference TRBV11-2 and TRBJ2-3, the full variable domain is EAGVAQSPRYKIIEKRQSVAFWCNPISGHATLYWYQQILGQGPKLLIQFQNNGVVDDSQLPKDRFSAERLKGVDSTLKIQPAKLEDSAVYLCASSSQSSRTDTQYFGPGTRLTVL.

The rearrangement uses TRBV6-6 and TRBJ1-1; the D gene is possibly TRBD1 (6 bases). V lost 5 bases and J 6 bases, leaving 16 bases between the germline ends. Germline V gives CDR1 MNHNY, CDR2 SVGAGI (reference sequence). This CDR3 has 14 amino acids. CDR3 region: CASSAHRVRAEAFF. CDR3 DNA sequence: TGTGCCAGCAGTGCGCACAGGGTTAGGGCTGAAGCTTTCTTT.

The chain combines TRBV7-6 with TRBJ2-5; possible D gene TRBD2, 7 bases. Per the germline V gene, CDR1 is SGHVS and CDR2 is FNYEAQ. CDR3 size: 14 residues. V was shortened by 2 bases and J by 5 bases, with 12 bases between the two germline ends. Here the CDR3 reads CASSLPGGRETQYF. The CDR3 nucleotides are TGTGCCAGCAGCTTACCCGGGGGGCGGGAGACCCAGTACTTC.

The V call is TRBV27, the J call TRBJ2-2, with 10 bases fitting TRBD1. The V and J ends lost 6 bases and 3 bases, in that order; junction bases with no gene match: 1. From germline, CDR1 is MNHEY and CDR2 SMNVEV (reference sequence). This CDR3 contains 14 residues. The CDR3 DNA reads TGTGCCAGCAGGGACAGGGGGTACACCGGGGAGCTGTTTTTT. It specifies CASRDRGYTGELFF.

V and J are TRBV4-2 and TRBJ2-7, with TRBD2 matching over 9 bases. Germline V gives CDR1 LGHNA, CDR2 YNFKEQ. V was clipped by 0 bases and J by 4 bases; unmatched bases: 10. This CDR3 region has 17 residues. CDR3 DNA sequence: TGTGCCAGCAGCCAAGATGCGCTAGCGGGGAGTTTTTACGAGCAGTACTTC. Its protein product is CASSQDALAGSFYEQYF.

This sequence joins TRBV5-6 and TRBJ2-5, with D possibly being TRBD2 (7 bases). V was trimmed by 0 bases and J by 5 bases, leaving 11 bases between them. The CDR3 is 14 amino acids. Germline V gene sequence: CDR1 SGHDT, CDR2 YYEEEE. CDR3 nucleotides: TGTGCCAGCAGCTTGGGGGGGGGCCTCGAGACCCAGTACTTC. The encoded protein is CASSLGGGLETQYF.

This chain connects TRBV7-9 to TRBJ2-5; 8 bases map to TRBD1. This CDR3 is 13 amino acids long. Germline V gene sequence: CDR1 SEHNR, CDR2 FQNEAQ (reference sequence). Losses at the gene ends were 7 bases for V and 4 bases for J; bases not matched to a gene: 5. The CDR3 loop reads CASTQDRAETQYF. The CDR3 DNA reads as TGTGCCAGCACGCAGGACAGGGCAGAGACCCAGTACTTC.

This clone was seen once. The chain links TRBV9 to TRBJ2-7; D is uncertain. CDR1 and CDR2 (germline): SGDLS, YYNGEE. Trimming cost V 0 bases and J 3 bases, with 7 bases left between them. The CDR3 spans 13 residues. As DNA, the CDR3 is TGTGCCAGCAGCGTAGCTACGAACTACGAGCAGTACTTC. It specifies CASSVATNYEQYF.

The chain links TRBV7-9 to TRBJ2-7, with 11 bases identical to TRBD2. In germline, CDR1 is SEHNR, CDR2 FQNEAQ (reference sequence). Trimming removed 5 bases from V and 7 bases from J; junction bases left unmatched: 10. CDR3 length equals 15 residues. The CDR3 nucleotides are TGTGCCAGCAGCCCACCTAGCGGGGGGCGGGGGGAGCAGTACTTC. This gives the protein CASSPPSGGRGEQYF.

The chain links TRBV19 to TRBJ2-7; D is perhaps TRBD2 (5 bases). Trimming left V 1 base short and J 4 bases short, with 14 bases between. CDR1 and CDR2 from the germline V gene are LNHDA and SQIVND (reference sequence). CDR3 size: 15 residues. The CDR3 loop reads CASSIADSGSYEQYF. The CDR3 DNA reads TGTGCCAGTAGTATAGCGGACTCCGGGTCGTACGAGCAGTACTTC.

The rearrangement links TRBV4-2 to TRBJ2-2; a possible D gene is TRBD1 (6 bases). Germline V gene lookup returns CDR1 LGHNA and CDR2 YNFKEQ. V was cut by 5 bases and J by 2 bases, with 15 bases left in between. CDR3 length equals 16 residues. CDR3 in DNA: TGTGCCAGCAGCTCCAGAGGGACAATCAACACCGGGGAGCTGTTTTTT. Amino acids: CASSSRGTINTGELFF.

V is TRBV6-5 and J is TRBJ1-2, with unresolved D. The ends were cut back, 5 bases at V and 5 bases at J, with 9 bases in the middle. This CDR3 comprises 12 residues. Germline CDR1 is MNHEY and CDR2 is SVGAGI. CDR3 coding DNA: TGTGCCAGCAGTCCCTCGGGTTATGGCTACACCTTC. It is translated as CASSPSGYGYTF.

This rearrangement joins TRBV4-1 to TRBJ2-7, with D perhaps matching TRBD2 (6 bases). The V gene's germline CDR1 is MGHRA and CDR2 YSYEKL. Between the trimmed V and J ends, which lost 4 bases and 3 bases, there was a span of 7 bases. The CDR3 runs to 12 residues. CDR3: CASSPDYYEQYF. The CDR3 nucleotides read TGCGCCAGCAGCCCGGACTACTACGAGCAGTACTTC.

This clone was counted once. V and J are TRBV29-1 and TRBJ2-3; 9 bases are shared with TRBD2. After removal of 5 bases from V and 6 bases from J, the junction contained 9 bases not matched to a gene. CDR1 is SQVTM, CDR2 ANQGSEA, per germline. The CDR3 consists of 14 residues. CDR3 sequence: CSVTGGGVTDTQYF. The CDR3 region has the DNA TGCAGCGTTACTGGCGGGGGGGTCACGGATACGCAGTATTTT.

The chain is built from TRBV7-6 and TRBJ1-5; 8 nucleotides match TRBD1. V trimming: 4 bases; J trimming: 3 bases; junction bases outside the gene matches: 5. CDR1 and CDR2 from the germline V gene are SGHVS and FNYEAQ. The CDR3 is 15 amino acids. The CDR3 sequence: CASSSRQGANQPQHF. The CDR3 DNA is TGTGCCAGCAGCTCCAGGCAGGGGGCCAATCAGCCCCAGCATTTT.

In nucleotides, the CDR3 is TGTGCCAGCAGCTCGGACAGGACCGGCTACACCTTC. This sequence encodes CASSSDRTGYTF. The chain is built from TRBV5-4 and TRBJ1-2; 7 bases align to TRBD1. J was trimmed by 8 bases and V by 3 bases; bases with no gene match: 4. Germline V lookup: CDR1 SGHNT, CDR2 YYREEE (reference sequence). The CDR3 contains 12 residues.

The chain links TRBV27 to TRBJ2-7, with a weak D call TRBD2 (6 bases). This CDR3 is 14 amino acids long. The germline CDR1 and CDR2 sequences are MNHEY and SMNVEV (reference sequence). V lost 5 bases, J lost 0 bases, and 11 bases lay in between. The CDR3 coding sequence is TGTGCCAGCAGTACGCGGGACGGCTCCTACGAGCAGTACTTC. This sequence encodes CASSTRDGSYEQYF.

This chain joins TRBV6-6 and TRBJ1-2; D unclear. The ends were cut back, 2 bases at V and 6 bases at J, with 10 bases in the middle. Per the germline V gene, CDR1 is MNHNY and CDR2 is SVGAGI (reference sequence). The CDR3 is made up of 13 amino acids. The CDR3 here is CASSYEPVDGYTF. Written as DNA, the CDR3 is TGTGCCAGCAGTTACGAGCCGGTTGATGGCTACACCTTC.

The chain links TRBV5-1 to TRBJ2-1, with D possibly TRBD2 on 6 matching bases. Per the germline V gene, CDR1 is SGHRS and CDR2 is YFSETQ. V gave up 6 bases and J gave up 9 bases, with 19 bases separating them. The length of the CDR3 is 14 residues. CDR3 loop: CASIGGELPGEQFF. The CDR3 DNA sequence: TGCGCCAGCATCGGGGGAGAGTTGCCGGGTGAGCAGTTCTTC.

DNA for the CDR3: TGTGCCAGCAGCCCCCAGGGGGAAGAGACCCAGTACTTC. Amino acids: CASSPQGEETQYF. V gene TRBV9 combines with J gene TRBJ2-5; 7 bases line up with TRBD1. Trimming cost V 4 bases and J 3 bases; bases outside gene matches: 3. This CDR3 spans 13 amino acids. The germline V gene encodes CDR1 SGDLS and CDR2 YYNGEE.

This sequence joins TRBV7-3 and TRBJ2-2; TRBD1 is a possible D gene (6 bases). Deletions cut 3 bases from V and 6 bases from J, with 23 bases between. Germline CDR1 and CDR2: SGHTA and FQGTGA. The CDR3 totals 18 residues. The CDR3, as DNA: TGTGCCAGCAGCTTGGGCCAAACAGGGATTGTCGACGCCGGGGAGCTGTTTTTT. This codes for CASSLGQTGIVDAGELFF.